The present entry profiles one TCR beta chain with its context. The data belong to a study of preoperative IRX-2 immunotherapy in early breast cancer. CDR1 SGHAT and CDR2 FQNNGV come from the germline V gene. Trimming removed 1 base at V and 2 bases at J, with 9 bases between. The CDR3 spans 15 residues. The treatment denotes: preoperative locoregional IRX-2 cytokine immunotherapy. Preoperative locoregional IRX-2 cytokine immunotherapy was tested in the phase Ib source study. Sequencing was performed with immunoSEQ multiplex PCR; in TCRdb, only in-frame clones are kept and a portion is missing. The repertoire holds about 23,000 clones, with roughly nine tenths as singletons.

The V gene is TRBV11-2, the J gene TRBJ2-1; D gene uncertain. The sample here was tumor tissue, taken after IRX-2 immunotherapy. This clonotype was obtained from a human donor with breast cancer. The CDR3 region has the DNA TGTGCCAGCAGCTTAGCGGATTCGGCCTACAATGAGCAGTTCTTC. This gives the protein CASSLADSAYNEQFF.